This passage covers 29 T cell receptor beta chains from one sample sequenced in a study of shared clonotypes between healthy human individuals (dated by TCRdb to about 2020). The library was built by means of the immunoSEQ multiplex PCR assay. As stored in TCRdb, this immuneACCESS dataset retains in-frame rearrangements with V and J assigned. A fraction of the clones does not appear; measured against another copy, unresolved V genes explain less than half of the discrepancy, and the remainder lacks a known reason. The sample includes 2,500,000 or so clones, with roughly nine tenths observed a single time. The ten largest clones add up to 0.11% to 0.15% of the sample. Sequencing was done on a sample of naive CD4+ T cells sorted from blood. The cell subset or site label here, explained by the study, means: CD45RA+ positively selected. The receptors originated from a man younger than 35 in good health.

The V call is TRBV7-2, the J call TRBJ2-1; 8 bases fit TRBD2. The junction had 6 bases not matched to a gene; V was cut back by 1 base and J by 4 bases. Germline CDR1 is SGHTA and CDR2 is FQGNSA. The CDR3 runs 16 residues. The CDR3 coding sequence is TGTGCCAGCAGCTTAGTCGGTAGCGGGACGTACAATGAGCAGTTCTTC. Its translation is CASSLVGSGTYNEQFF.

The CDR3, as DNA: TGTGCCAGCAGCTTACACGGGACCCCGTACGAGCAGTACTTC. Its translation is CASSLHGTPYEQYF. This chain joins TRBV7-2 and TRBJ2-7; the D gene could be TRBD1 or TRBD2 (5 bases each). The germline V gene has CDR1 SGHTA and CDR2 FQGNSA. V was clipped by 2 bases and J by 4 bases, with 12 bases between them. This CDR3 region has 14 residues.

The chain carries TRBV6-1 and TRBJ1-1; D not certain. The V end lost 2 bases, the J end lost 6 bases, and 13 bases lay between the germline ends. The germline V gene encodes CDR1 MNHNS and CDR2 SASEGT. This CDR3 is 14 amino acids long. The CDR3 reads CASSERISRPEAFF. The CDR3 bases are TGTGCCAGCAGTGAACGTATTAGCAGGCCTGAAGCTTTCTTT.

The CDR3 nucleotides are TGTGCCAGTATGGACATTAAAGCTTTCTTT. Amino acids: CASMDIKAFF. The chain carries TRBV19 and TRBJ1-1, with D perhaps matching TRBD1 (5 bases). From germline, CDR1 is LNHDA and CDR2 SQIVND (reference sequence). Trimming took 7 bases from V and 9 from J, leaving 9 bases between them. The CDR3 is 10 residues long.

The CDR3 coding sequence is TGTGCCAGCAGCTTGGGGGGGCCCGGAGATACGCAGTATTTT. Its protein product is CASSLGGPGDTQYF. V gene TRBV7-3 combines with J gene TRBJ2-3, with a tentative D call TRBD2 (7 bases). The germline gives CDR1 SGHTA, CDR2 FQGTGA. V was pared by 3 bases and J by 5 bases, with 12 bases between. This CDR3 region has 14 residues.

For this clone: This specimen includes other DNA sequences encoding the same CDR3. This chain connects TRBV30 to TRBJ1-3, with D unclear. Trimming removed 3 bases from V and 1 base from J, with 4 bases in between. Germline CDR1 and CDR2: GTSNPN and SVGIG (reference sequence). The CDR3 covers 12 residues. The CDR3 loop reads CAWRGSGNTIYF. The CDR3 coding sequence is TGTGCCTGGAGAGGGTCTGGAAACACCATATATTTT.

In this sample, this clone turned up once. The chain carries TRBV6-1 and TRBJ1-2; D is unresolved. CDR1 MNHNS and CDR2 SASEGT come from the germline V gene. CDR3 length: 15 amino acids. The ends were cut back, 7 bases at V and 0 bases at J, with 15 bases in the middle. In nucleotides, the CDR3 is TGTGCCAGCAATACCGGAGTGGCTTCTAACTATGGCTACACCTTC. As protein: CASNTGVASNYGYTF.

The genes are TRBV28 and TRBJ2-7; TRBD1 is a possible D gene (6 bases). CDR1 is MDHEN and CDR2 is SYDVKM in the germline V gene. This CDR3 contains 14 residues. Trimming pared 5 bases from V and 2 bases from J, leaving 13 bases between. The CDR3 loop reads CASSAGTPPYEQYF. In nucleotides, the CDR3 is TGTGCCAGCAGTGCCGGGACACCTCCCTACGAGCAGTACTTC.

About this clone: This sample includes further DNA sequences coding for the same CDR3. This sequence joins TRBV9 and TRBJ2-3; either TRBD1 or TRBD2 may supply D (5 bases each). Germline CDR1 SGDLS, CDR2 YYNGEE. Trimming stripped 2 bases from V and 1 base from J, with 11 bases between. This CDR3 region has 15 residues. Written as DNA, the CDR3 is TGTGCCAGCAGCGTTGGGGGAAGTGGCACAGATACGCAGTATTTT. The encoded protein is CASSVGGSGTDTQYF.

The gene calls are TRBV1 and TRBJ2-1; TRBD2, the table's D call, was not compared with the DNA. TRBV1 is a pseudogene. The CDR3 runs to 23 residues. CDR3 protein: CTSSPLTSGRLPPTNSSYNEQFF. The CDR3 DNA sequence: TGCACCAGCAGCCCCCTTACTAGCGGGAGGCTTCCCCCAACTAACAGCTCCTACAATGAGCAGTTCTTC.

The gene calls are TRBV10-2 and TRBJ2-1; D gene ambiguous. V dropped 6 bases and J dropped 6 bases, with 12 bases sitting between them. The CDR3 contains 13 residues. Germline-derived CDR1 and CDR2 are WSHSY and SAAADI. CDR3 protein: CASSPPVGNEQFF. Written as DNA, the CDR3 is TGCGCCAGCAGCCCCCCGGTGGGCAATGAGCAGTTCTTC.

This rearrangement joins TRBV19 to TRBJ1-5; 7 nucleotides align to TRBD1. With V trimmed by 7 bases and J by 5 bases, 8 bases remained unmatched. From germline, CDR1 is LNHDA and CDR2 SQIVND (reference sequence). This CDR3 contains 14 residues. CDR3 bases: TGTGCCAGTATTACGGCAGGGGGGTATCAGCCCCAGCATTTT. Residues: CASITAGGYQPQHF.

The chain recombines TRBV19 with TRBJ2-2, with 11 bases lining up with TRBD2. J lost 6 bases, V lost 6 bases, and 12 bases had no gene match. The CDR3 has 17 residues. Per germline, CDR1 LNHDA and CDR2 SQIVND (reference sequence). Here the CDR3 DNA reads TGTGCCAGTAGGAAGGTAACTAGCGGGAGCGTGGCCGGGGAGCTGTTTTTT. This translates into CASRKVTSGSVAGELFF.

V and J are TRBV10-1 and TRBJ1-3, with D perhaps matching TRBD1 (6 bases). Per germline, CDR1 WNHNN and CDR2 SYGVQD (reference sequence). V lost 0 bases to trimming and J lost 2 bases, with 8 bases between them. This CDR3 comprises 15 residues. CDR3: CASSESTGPGNTIYF. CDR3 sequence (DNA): TGCGCCAGCAGTGAGTCGACAGGCCCTGGAAACACCATATATTTT.

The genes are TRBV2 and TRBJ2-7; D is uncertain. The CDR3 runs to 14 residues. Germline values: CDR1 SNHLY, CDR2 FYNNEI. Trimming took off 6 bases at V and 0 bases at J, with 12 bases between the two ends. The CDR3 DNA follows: TGTGCCAGCAGCTTAATGCCGAGCTCCTACGAGCAGTACTTC. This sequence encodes CASSLMPSSYEQYF.

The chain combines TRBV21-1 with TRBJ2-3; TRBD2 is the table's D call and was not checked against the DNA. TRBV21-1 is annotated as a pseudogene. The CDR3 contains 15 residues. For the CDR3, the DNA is TGTGCCAGTAGCCTCTGGAGGGTTGTGCCAGATACGCAGTATTTT. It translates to CASSLWRVVPDTQYF.

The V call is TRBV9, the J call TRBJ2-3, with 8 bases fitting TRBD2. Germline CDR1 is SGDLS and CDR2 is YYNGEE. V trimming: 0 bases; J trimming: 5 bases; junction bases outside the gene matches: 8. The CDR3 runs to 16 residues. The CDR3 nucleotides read TGTGCCAGCAGCGTAGACCCGGGAGGGGGGAGAGATACGCAGTATTTT. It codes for CASSVDPGGGRDTQYF. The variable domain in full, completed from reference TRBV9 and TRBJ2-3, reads DSGVTQTPKHLITATGQRVTLRCSPRSGDLSVYWYQQSLDQGLQFLIQYYNGEERAKGNILERFSAQQFPDLHSELNLSSLELGDSALYFCASSVDPGGGRDTQYFGPGTRLTVL.

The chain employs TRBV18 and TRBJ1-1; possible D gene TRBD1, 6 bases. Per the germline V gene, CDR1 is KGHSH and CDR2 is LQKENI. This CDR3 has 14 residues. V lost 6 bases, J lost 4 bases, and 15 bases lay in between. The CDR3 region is CASSLETGPTEAFF. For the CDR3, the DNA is TGTGCCAGCTCTCTCGAAACAGGGCCCACTGAAGCTTTCTTT.

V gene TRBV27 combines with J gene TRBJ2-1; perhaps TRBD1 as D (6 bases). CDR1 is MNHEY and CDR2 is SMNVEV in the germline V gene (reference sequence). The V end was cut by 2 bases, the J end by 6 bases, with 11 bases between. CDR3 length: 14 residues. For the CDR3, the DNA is TGTGCCAGCAGTTTAGACAGGTCCAGCAATGAGCAGTTCTTC. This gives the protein CASSLDRSSNEQFF.

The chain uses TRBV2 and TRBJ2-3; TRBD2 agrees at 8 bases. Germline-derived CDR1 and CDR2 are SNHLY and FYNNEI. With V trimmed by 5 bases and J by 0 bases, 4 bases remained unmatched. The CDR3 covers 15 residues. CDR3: CASSISGASTDTQYF. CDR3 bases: TGTGCCAGCAGTATTAGCGGGGCAAGCACAGATACGCAGTATTTT.

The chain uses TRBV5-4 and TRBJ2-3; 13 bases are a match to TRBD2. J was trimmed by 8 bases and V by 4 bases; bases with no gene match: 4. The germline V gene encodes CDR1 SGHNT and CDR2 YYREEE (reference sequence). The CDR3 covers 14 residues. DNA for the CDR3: TGTGCCAGCAGCGCGGGACTAGCGGGGACTACGCAGTATTTT. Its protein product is CASSAGLAGTTQYF.

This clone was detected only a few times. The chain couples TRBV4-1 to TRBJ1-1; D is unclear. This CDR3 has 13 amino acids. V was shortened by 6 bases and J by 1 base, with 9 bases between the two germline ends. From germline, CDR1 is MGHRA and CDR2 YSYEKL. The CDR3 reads CASSSYWNTEAFF. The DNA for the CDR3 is TGCGCCAGCAGTTCATATTGGAACACTGAAGCTTTCTTT.

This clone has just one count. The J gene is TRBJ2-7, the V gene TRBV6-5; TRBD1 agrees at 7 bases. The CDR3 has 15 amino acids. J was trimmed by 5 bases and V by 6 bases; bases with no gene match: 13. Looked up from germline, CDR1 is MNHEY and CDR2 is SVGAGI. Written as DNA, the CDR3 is TGTGCCAGCAGCCCCAGACAGGGCTTGTCCGACGAGCAGTACTTC. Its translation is CASSPRQGLSDEQYF.

This CDR3 is CASSISTGGSYEQYF. Here the CDR3 DNA reads TGTGCCAGCAGTATCTCTACGGGAGGCTCCTACGAGCAGTACTTC. The chain is built from TRBV6-5 and TRBJ2-7, with 7 bases aligning to TRBD2. The CDR3 loop spans 15 amino acids. Germline V gene sequence: CDR1 MNHEY, CDR2 SVGAGI. V gave up 5 bases and J gave up 0 bases; unmatched junction bases: 7.

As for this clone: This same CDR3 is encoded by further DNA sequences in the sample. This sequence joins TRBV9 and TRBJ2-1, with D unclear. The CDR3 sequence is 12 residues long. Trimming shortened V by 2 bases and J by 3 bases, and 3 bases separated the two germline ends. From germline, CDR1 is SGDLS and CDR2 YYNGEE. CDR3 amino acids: CASSVDYNEQFF. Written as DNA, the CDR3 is TGTGCCAGCAGCGTCGACTACAATGAGCAGTTCTTC.

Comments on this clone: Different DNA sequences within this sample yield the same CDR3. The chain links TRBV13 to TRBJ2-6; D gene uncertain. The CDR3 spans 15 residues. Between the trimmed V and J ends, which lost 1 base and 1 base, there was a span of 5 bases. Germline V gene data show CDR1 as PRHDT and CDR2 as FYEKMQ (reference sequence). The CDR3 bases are TGTGCCAGCAGCTTAGTCGGGTCTGGGGCCAACGTCCTGACTTTC. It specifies CASSLVGSGANVLTF.

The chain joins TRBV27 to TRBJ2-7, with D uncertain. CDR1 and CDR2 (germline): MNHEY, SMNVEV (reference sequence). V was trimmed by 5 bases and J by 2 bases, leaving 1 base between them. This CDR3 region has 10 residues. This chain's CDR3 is CASSAYEQYF. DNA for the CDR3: TGTGCCAGCAGTGCCTACGAGCAGTACTTC.

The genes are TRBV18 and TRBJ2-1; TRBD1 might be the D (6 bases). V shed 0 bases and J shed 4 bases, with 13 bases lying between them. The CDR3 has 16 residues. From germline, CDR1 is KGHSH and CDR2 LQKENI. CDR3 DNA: TGTGCCAGCTCACCACCAGGCAGGGGTGGGTACAATGAGCAGTTCTTC. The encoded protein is CASSPPGRGGYNEQFF.

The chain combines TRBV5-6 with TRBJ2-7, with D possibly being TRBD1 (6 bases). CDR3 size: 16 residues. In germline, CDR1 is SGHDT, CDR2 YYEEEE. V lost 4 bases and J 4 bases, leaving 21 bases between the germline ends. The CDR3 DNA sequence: TGTGCCAGCAGCACCCGGGGCGAAGGCAGGGGATACGAGCAGTACTTC. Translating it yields CASSTRGEGRGYEQYF.